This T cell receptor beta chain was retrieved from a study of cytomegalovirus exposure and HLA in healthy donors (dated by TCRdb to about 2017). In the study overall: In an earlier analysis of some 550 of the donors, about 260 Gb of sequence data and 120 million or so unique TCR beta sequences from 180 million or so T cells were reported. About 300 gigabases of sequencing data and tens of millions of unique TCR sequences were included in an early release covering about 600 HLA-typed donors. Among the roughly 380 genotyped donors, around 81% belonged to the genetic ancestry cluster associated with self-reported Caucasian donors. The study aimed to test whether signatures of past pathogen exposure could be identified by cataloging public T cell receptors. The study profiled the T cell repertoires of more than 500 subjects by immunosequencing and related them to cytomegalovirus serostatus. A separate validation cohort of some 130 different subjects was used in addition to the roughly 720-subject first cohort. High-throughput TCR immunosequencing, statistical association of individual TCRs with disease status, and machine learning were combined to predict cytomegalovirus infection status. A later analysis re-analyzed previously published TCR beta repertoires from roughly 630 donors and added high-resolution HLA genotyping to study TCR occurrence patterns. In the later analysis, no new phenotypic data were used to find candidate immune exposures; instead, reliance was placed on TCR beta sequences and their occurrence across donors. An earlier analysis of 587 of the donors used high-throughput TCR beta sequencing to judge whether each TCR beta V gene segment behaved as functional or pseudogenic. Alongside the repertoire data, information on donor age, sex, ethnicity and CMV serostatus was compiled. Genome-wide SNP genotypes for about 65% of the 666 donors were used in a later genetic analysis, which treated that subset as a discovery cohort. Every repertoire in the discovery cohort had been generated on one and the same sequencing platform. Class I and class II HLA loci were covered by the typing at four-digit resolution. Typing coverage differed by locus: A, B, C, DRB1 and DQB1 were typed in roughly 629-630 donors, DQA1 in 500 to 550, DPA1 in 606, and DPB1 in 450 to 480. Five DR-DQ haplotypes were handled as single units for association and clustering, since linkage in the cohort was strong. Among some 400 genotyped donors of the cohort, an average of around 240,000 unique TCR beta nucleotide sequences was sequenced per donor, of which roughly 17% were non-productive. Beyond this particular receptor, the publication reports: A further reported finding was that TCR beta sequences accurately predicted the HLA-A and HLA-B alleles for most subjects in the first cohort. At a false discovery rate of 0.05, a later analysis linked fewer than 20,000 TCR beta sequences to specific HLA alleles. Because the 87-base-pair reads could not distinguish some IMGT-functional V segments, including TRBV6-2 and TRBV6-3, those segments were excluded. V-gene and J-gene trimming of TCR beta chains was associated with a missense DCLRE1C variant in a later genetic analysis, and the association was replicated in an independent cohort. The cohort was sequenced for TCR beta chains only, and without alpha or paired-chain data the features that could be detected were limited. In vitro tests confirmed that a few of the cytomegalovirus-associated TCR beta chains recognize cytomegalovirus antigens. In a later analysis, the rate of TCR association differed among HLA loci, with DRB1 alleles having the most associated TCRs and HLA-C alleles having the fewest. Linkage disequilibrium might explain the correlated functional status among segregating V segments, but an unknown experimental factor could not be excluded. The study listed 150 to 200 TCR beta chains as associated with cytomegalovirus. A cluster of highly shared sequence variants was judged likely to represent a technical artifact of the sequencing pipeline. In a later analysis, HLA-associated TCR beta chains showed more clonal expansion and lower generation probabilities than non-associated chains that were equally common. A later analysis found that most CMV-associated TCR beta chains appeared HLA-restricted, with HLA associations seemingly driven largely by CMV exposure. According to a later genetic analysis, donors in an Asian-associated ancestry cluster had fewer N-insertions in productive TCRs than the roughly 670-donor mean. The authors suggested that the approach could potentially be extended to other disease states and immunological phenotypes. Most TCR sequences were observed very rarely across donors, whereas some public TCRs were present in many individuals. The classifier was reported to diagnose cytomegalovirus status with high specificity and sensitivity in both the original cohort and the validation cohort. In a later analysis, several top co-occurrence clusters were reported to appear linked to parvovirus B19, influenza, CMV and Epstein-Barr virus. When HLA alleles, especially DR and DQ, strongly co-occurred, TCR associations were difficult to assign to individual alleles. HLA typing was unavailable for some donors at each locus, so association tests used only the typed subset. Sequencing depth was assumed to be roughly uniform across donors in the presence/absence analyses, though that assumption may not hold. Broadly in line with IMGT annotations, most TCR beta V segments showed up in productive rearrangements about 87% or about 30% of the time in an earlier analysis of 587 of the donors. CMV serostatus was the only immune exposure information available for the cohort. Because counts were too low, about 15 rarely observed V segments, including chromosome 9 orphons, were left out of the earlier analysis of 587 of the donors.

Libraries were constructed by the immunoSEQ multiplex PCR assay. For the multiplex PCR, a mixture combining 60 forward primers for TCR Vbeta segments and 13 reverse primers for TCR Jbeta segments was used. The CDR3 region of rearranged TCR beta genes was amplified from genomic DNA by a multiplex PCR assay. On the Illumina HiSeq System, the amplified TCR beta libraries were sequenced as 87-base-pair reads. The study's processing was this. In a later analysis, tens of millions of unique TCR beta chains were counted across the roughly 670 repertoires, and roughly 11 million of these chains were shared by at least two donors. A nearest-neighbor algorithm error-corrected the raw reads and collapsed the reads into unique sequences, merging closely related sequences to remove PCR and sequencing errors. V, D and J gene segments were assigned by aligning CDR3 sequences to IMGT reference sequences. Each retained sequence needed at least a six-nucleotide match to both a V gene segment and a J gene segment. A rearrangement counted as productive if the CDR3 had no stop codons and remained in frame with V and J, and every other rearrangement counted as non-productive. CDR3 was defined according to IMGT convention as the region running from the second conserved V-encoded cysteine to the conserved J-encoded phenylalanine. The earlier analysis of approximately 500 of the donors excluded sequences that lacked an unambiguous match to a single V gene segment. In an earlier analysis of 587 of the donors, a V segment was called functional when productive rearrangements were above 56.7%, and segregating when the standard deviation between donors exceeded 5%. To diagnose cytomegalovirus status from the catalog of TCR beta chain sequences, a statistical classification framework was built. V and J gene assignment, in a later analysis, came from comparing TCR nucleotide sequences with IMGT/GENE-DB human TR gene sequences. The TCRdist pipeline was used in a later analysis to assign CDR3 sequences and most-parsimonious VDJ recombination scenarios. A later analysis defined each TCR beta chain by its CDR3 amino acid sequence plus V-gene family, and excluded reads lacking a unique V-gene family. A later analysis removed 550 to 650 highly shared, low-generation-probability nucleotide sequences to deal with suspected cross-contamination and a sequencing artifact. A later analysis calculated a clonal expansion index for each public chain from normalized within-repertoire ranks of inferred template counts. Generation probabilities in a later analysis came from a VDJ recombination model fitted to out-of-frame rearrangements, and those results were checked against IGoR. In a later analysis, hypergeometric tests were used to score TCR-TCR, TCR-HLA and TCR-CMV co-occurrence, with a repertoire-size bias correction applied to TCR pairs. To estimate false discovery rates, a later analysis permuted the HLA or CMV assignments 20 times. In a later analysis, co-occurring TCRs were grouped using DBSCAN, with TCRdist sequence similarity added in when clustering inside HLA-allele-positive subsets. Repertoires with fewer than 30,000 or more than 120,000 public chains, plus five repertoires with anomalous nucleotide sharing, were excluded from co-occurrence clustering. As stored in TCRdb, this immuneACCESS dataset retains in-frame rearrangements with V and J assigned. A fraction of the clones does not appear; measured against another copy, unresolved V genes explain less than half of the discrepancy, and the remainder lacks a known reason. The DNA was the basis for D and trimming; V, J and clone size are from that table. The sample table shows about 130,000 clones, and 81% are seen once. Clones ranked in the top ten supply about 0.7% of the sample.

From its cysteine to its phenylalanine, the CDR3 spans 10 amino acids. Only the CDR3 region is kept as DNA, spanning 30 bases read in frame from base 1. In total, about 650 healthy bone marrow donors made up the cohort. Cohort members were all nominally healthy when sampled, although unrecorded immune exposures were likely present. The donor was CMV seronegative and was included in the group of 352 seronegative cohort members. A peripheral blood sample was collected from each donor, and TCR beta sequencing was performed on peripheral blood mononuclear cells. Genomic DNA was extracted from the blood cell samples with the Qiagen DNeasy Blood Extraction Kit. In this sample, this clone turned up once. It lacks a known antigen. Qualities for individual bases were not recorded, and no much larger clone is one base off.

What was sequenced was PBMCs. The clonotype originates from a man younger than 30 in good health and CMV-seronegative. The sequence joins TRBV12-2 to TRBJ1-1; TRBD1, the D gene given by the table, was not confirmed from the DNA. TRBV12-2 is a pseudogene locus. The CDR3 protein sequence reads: CASRRTIAFF. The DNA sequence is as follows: TGTGCAAGTCGCCGGACAATTGCTTTCTTT.